This T cell receptor (beta chain) was recovered during a study of control samples from healthy donors and cancer patients. The table came from immunoSEQ multiplex PCR; TCRdb's copy has only in-frame clones and leaves some out. This table holds around 170,000 clones, more than 80% found once. Germline V CDR1 and CDR2: MNHNY, SVGAGI (reference sequence). The CDR3 has 14 residues. V shed 6 bases and J shed 1 base, with 10 bases lying between them. Sample: blood. The chain carries TRBV6-6 and TRBJ1-5; tentatively, D is TRBD1 (5 bases). The receptor's source is a man under 40 in good health. The CDR3 nucleotides read TGTGCCAGCAGGGGGGGTGGGAGCAATCAGCCCCAGCATTTT. It yields the protein CASRGGGSNQPQHF.